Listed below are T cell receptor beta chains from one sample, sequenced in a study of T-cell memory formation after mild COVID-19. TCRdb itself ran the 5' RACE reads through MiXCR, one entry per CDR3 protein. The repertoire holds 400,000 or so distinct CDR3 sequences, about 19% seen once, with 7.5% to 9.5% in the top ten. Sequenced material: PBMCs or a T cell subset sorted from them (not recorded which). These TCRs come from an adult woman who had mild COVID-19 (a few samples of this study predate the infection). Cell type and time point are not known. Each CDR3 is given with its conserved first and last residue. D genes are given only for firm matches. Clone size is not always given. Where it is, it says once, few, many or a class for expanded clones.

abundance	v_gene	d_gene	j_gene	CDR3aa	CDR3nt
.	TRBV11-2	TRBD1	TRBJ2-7	CASRHPGTGAYEQYF	TGTGCCAGCAGACACCCGGGGACAGGGGCCTACGAGCAGTACTTC
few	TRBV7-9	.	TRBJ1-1	CASSFGQGMNTEAFF	TGTGCCAGCAGCTTTGGGCAGGGAATGAACACTGAAGCTTTCTTT
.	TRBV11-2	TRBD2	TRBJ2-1	CASSRTSGRLNEQFF	TGTGCCAGCAGCCGGACTAGCGGGAGGCTCAATGAGCAGTTCTTC
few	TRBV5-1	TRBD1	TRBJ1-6	CASSLRGGHNSPLHF	TGCGCCAGCAGCTTAAGAGGGGGCCATAATTCACCCCTCCACTTT
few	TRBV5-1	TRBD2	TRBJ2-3	CASRPSGGGTTDTQYF	TGCGCCAGCAGACCCAGCGGGGGGGGCACCACAGATACGCAGTATTTT
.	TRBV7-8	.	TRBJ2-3	CASSRRGGDTQYF	TGTGCCAGCAGCCGTAGAGGGGGAGATACGCAGTATTTT
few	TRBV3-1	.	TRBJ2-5	CASSRWTETQYF	TGTGCCAGCAGCCGGTGGACGGAGACCCAGTACTTC
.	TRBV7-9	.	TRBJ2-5	CASSSARETQYF	TGTGCCAGCAGCTCCGCCAGGGAGACCCAGTACTTC
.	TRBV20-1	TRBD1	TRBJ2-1	CSAKQGAGIDEQFF	TGCAGTGCCAAACAGGGGGCAGGGATTGATGAGCAGTTCTTC
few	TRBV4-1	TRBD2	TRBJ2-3	CASSDSGGGDTQYF	TGCGCCAGCAGCGATAGCGGGGGGGGAGATACGCAGTATTTT
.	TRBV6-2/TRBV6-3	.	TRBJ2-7	CASSHRTVTYEQYF	TGTGCCAGCAGCCACCGGACAGTGACCTACGAGCAGTACTTC
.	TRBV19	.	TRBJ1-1	CASRPRRDGTEAFF	TGTGCCAGTAGACCCCGCAGGGATGGCACTGAAGCTTTCTTT
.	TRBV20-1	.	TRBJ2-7	CSATPGSGAYEQYF	TGCAGTGCCACCCCGGGGTCCGGTGCTTACGAGCAGTACTTC
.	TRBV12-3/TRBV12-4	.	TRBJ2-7	CASSPSSGYEQYF	TGTGCCAGCAGTCCCAGTAGTGGGTACGAGCAGTACTTC
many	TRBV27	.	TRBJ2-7	CASQGPTSPYEQYF	TGTGCCAGCCAGGGCCCGACAAGCCCCTACGAGCAGTACTTC
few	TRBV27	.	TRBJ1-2	CASSATARYGYTF	TGTGCCAGCAGTGCTACGGCCCGGTATGGCTACACCTTC
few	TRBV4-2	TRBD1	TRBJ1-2	CASSQGQGSGYTF	TGTGCCAGCAGCCAAGGACAGGGAAGTGGCTACACCTTC
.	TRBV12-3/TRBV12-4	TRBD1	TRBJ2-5	CASSWGTGRSETQYF	TGTGCCAGCAGTTGGGGGACAGGCAGATCGGAGACCCAGTACTTC
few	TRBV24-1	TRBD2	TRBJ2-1	CATSDRTSGGPHNRPYNEQFF	TGTGCCACCAGTGATCGCACTAGCGGGGGGCCACACAACCGCCCTTACAATGAGCAGTTCTTC
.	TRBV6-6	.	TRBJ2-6	CASSYSGGASGANVLTF	TGTGCCAGCAGTTACTCGGGGGGCGCTTCTGGGGCCAACGTCCTGACTTTC
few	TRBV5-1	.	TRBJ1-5	CASSLGADLNQPQHF	TGCGCCAGCAGCTTGGGTGCAGACCTCAATCAGCCCCAGCATTTT
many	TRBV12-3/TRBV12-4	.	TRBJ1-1	CASSSTPTASGEAFF	TGTGCCAGCAGTTCAACACCTACAGCGTCAGGTGAAGCTTTCTTT
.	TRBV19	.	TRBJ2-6	CASRVGPSGANVLTF	TGTGCCAGTAGGGTAGGGCCCTCTGGGGCCAACGTCCTGACTTTC
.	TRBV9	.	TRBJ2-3	CASSVFERPPSTQYF	TGTGCCAGCAGCGTATTCGAGCGGCCTCCCTCTACGCAGTATTTT
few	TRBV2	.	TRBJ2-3	CASKHRYTDTQYF	TGTGCCAGCAAACACAGATACACAGATACGCAGTATTTT
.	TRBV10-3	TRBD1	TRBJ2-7	CAIRDRGLSLYEQYF	TGTGCCATCAGGGACAGGGGTTTAAGCCTCTACGAGCAGTACTTC
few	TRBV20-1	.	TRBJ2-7	CSARDREKSYEQYF	TGCAGTGCTAGAGATCGTGAGAAGTCCTACGAGCAGTACTTC
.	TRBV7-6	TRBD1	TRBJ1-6	CASSPGTGGESPLHF	TGTGCCAGCAGCCCCGGGACAGGGGGAGAGTCACCCCTCCACTTT
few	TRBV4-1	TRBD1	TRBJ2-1	CASSRGQGADNEQFF	TGCGCCAGCAGCCGAGGACAGGGGGCTGACAATGAGCAGTTCTTC
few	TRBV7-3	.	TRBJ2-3	CASSPEGGGTYTQYF	TGTGCCAGCAGCCCGGAGGGGGGCGGTACTTATACGCAGTATTTT
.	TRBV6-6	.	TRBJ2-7	CASSSTSGRQYF	TGTGCCAGCAGTTCGACTAGTGGGAGGCAGTACTTC
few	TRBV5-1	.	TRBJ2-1	CASSSLSRGANEQFF	TGCGCCAGCAGCTCGCTCAGCCGGGGGGCCAATGAGCAGTTCTTC
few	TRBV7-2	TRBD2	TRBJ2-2	CASSSFGLVTGELFF	TGTGCCAGCAGTTCGTTCGGACTAGTTACCGGGGAGCTGTTTTTT
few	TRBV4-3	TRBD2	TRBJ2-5	CASASGSLETQYF	TGCGCCAGCGCTAGCGGGAGCTTGGAGACCCAGTACTTC
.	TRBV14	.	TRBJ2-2	CASSQDRIDTGELFF	TGTGCCAGCAGCCAAGATCGGATAGACACCGGGGAGCTGTTTTTT
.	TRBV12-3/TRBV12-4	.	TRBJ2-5	CASSWANRETQYF	TGTGCCAGCAGTTGGGCGAACCGGGAGACCCAGTACTTC
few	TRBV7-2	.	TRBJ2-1	CASSPRELHYNEQFF	TGTGCCAGCAGCCCCCGGGAGCTGCATTACAATGAGCAGTTCTTC
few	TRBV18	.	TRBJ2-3	CASSRQGGTDTQYF	TGTGCCAGCTCACGCCAGGGTGGCACAGATACGCAGTATTTT
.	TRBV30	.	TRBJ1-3	CAWSAPGFTGNTIYF	TGTGCCTGGAGTGCCCCGGGATTCACGGGAAACACCATATATTTT
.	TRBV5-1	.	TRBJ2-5	CASSLPEEQETQYF	TGCGCCAGCAGCTTGCCAGAGGAACAAGAGACCCAGTACTTC
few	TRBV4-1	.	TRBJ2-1	CASSQEEGGTYNEQFF	TGCGCCAGCAGCCAAGAGGAGGGGGGAACCTACAATGAGCAGTTCTTC
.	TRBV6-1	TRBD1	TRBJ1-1	CASLTRDRPLNAFF	TGTGCCAGCCTCACCCGGGACAGGCCACTGAACGCTTTCTTT
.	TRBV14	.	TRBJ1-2	CASSRVSGQNYGYTF	TGTGCCAGCAGCCGTGTCTCCGGTCAAAACTATGGCTACACCTTC
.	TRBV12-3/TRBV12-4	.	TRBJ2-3	CASSFGVRLANTDTQYF	TGTGCCAGCAGTTTTGGTGTTCGGCTAGCGAACACAGATACGCAGTATTTT
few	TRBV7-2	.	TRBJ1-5	CASSLTGVDRQPQHF	TGTGCCAGCAGCTTAACCGGGGTTGACCGCCAGCCCCAGCATTTT
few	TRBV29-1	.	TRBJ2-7	CSALTRQKVEQYF	TGCAGCGCGTTGACCCGGCAAAAGGTGGAGCAGTACTTC
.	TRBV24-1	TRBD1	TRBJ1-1	CATSDGSQGFEAFF	TGTGCCACCAGTGACGGTTCACAGGGGTTTGAAGCTTTCTTT
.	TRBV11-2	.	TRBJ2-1	CASSWDQRHEQFF	TGTGCCAGCAGCTGGGACCAGCGCCATGAGCAGTTCTTC
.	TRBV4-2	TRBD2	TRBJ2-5	CASSQDRGGTQYF	TGTGCCAGCAGCCAAGATCGGGGGGGGACCCAGTACTTC
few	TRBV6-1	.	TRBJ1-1	CASSVGSGSEAFF	TGTGCCAGCAGCGTGGGGAGTGGTTCTGAAGCTTTCTTT
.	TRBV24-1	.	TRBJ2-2	CATSDLAWGTNTGELFF	TGTGCCACCAGTGATTTGGCCTGGGGGACGAACACCGGGGAGCTGTTTTTT
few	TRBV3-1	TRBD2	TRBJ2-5	CASSQEGRTSGGMAETQYF	TGTGCCAGCAGCCAAGAGGGCCGGACTAGCGGGGGGATGGCAGAGACCCAGTACTTC
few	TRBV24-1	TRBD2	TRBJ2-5	CATSDPKTGGREETQYF	TGTGCCACCAGTGACCCCAAGACCGGGGGGAGAGAAGAGACCCAGTACTTC
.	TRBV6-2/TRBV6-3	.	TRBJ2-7	CASRDPGARISEQYF	TGTGCCAGCAGAGATCCCGGGGCCAGGATATCCGAGCAGTACTTC
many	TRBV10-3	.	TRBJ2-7	CAIASSHEQYF	TGTGCCATCGCTAGCTCCCACGAGCAGTACTTC
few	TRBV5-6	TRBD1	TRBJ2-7	CASSLIQGAPYEQYF	TGTGCCAGCAGCTTGATACAGGGGGCTCCCTACGAGCAGTACTTC
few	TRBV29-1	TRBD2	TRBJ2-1	CSVSGRGGNEQFF	TGCAGCGTTAGCGGGAGGGGGGGCAATGAGCAGTTCTTC